These 32 T cell receptor beta chains were all obtained from the same sample, sequenced in a study of cytomegalovirus exposure and HLA in healthy donors (dated by TCRdb to about 2017). Libraries were constructed by the immunoSEQ multiplex PCR assay. TCRdb's version of the immuneACCESS table is confined to in-frame rearrangements and falls short of the full clone set. An unresolved V gene accounts for under half of the shortfall where checked; the remainder is of unknown origin. This sample is represented by a few hundred thousand clones; roughly 90% of them were singletons. The top ten clones comprise over 0.8% of the sample. Sequencing used PBMCs. The source is a woman under 30 in good health and CMV-seronegative.

The gene calls are TRBV14 and TRBJ1-1; 8 positions match TRBD1. The germline CDR1 and CDR2 sequences are SGHDN and FVKESK. V was clipped by 2 bases and J by 4 bases; unmatched bases: 3. The CDR3 covers 14 residues. CDR3 sequence: CASSQQGAGTEAFF. DNA for the CDR3: TGTGCCAGCAGCCAACAGGGGGCGGGCACTGAAGCTTTCTTT.

The chain is built from TRBV11-2 and TRBJ2-5; D not certain. CDR3 length equals 13 residues. Per the germline V gene, CDR1 is SGHAT and CDR2 is FQNNGV. Between the trimmed V and J ends, which lost 5 bases and 0 bases, there was a span of 7 bases. The CDR3 DNA reads as TGTGCCAGCAGCCAAATGTACCAAGAGACCCAGTACTTC. Residues: CASSQMYQETQYF.

The chain joins TRBV19 to TRBJ2-1; 10 bases map to TRBD2. The junction had 8 bases not matched to a gene; V was cut back by 1 base and J by 5 bases. Germline loops: CDR1 LNHDA, CDR2 SQIVND (reference sequence). The CDR3 sequence is 17 residues long. The CDR3 reads CASSIVPSGRPHNEQFF. In DNA, the CDR3 is TGTGCCAGTAGTATAGTTCCTAGCGGGAGACCTCACAATGAGCAGTTCTTC.

The chain has TRBV7-2 and TRBJ2-7, with D possibly matching TRBD1 (6 bases). Germline CDR1 SGHTA, CDR2 FQGNSA. The CDR3 runs to 15 residues. Trimming removed 5 bases at V and 2 bases at J, with 16 bases between. The CDR3 coding sequence is TGTGCCAGCAGCCAGGGTGGGGGCAGGCCCTACGAGCAGTACTTC. It codes for CASSQGGGRPYEQYF.

This clone has only a few counts. The chain recombines TRBV11-2 with TRBJ2-2; TRBD2 agrees at 11 bases. The CDR3 contains 16 residues. The germline V gene has CDR1 SGHAT and CDR2 FQNNGV. V lost 4 bases, J lost 6 bases, and 7 bases stayed unmatched. The chain's CDR3 is CASSSLAGARPGELFF. In DNA form, the CDR3 reads TGTGCCAGCAGCTCACTAGCGGGAGCGCGCCCCGGGGAGCTGTTTTTT.

This clone was detected once. V gene TRBV11-1 combines with J gene TRBJ2-1, with 7 bases that match TRBD1. Germline CDR1 SGHAT, CDR2 FQDESV (reference sequence). The CDR3 is 15 residues long. The trim removed 1 base at V and 8 bases at J, leaving 8 bases unmatched. CDR3 sequence reads: CASSLEVIGTDEQFF. The CDR3 DNA sequence: TGTGCCAGCAGCTTAGAGGTAATTGGGACAGATGAGCAGTTCTTC. Full variable domain (outside the CDR3, taken from reference TRBV11-1 and TRBJ2-1): EAEVAQSPRYKITEKSQAVAFWCDPISGHATLYWYRQILGQGPELLVQFQDESVVDDSQLPKDRFSAERLKGVDSTLKIQPAELGDSAMYLCASSLEVIGTDEQFFGPGTRLTVL.

The chain combines TRBV11-1 with TRBJ2-3, with TRBD2 matching over 7 bases. The germline V gene has CDR1 SGHAT and CDR2 FQDESV (reference sequence). Trimming cost V 7 bases and J 1 base; bases outside gene matches: 5. CDR3 length equals 14 residues. The DNA of the CDR3 is TGTGCCAGCAACAGAGCGGGGCGCACAGATACGCAGTATTTT. Its translation is CASNRAGRTDTQYF. The full variable domain, with the rest looked up from reference TRBV11-1 and TRBJ2-3, is EAEVAQSPRYKITEKSQAVAFWCDPISGHATLYWYRQILGQGPELLVQFQDESVVDDSQLPKDRFSAERLKGVDSTLKIQPAELGDSAMYLCASNRAGRTDTQYFGPGTRLTVL.

The rearrangement links TRBV10-1 to TRBJ1-2; D remains ambiguous. This CDR3 has 11 amino acids. V was shortened by 5 bases and J by 12 bases, with 13 bases between the two germline ends. Germline V lookup: CDR1 WNHNN, CDR2 SYGVQD (reference sequence). The CDR3 protein is CASSTSEIDTF. The CDR3 region has the DNA TGCGCCAGCAGTACCAGCGAAATAGACACCTTC.

The chain recombines TRBV27 with TRBJ2-2, with D perhaps matching TRBD1 (6 bases). This CDR3 contains 14 residues. Germline V gene sequence: CDR1 MNHEY, CDR2 SMNVEV (reference sequence). V was pared by 6 bases and J by 6 bases, with 14 bases between. The CDR3 loop is CASRRGNGPGELFF. The CDR3 region has the DNA TGTGCCAGCAGGAGGGGGAACGGACCCGGGGAGCTGTTTTTT.

The chain has TRBV10-3 and TRBJ1-5; D is perhaps TRBD1 (6 bases). Germline loops: CDR1 ENHRY, CDR2 SYGVKD. The CDR3 is 14 residues long. Trimming shortened V by 10 bases and J by 3 bases, and 16 bases separated the two germline ends. CDR3 amino acids: CASAPQGSNQPQHF. CDR3 sequence (DNA): TGTGCCAGCGCGCCACAGGGTTCCAATCAGCCCCAGCATTTT.

Only one count was recorded for this clone. The chain joins TRBV19 to TRBJ2-5, with D maybe TRBD1 (7 bases). Trimming cost V 3 bases and J 3 bases, with 14 bases left between them. Per the germline V gene, CDR1 is LNHDA and CDR2 is SQIVND (reference sequence). The CDR3 has 15 residues. CDR3: CASSMWQGGEETQYF. The CDR3 region has the DNA TGTGCCAGTAGTATGTGGCAGGGGGGCGAAGAGACCCAGTACTTC.

Only one count was recorded for this clone. This sequence joins TRBV5-3 and TRBJ1-5, with D unresolved. TRBV5-3 is marked as an open reading frame, function uncertain. The V end lost 4 bases, the J end lost 0 bases, and 26 bases lay between the germline ends. This CDR3 has 20 amino acids. Here the CDR3 DNA reads TGTGCCAGAAGCGACTGGTTATATCGGGATCTGCGAAATAGCAATCAGCCCCAGCATTTT. Its protein product is CARSDWLYRDLRNSNQPQHF.

The chain uses TRBV5-1 and TRBJ2-7; TRBD2 agrees at 7 bases. Germline V gene sequence: CDR1 SGHRS, CDR2 YFSETQ. The CDR3 runs 15 residues. V lost 2 bases, J lost 2 bases, and 7 bases stayed unmatched. CDR3 amino acids: CASSFGLAGPYEQYF. The DNA of the CDR3 is TGCGCCAGCAGCTTCGGATTAGCGGGTCCCTACGAGCAGTACTTC.

The chain uses TRBV9 and TRBJ2-1; 8 nucleotides align to TRBD2. Germline CDR1 reads SGDLS; CDR2 reads YYNGEE. The CDR3 spans 17 residues. V shed 3 bases, J shed 0 bases, and the junction held 8 bases outside the gene matches. The CDR3 reads CASSDPPSGSSYNEQFF. For the CDR3, the DNA is TGTGCCAGCAGCGATCCGCCGAGCGGGAGCTCCTACAATGAGCAGTTCTTC.

Concerning this clone: This CDR3 is also generated by other DNA sequences in the sample. The gene calls are TRBV5-6 and TRBJ2-7; 10 bases line up with TRBD2. Germline assignment: CDR1 SGHDT and CDR2 YYEEEE. The CDR3 length is 15 residues. Trimming removed 0 bases from V and 1 base from J; junction bases left unmatched: 1. CDR3: CASSLGLAGSYEQYF. CDR3 coding DNA: TGTGCCAGCAGCTTGGGACTAGCGGGTTCCTACGAGCAGTACTTC.

The rearrangement uses TRBV29-1 and TRBJ1-2; TRBD1 is a possible D gene (5 bases). V was shortened by 3 bases and J by 4 bases, with 18 bases between the two germline ends. Germline-derived CDR1 and CDR2 are SQVTM and ANQGSEA. This CDR3 comprises 15 residues. The CDR3 loop is CSVEAHGGEIYGYTF. The CDR3 DNA is TGCAGCGTTGAGGCCCACGGGGGGGAGATCTATGGCTACACCTTC.

This clone has more than one count but fewer than ten. The chain couples TRBV7-2 to TRBJ2-7; 9 positions match TRBD1. The germline V gene encodes CDR1 SGHTA and CDR2 FQGNSA. The CDR3 runs 14 residues. Trimming cost V 4 bases and J 0 bases; bases outside gene matches: 1. CDR3 residues: CASSWDRASYEQYF. The DNA for the CDR3 is TGTGCCAGCAGCTGGGACAGGGCCTCCTACGAGCAGTACTTC.

The genes are TRBV9 and TRBJ1-2; 9 bases align to TRBD1. The CDR3 is 14 residues long. J lost 2 bases, V lost 5 bases, and 4 bases had no gene match. In germline, CDR1 is SGDLS, CDR2 YYNGEE. The CDR3 here is CASSGGTGNYGYTF. DNA for the CDR3: TGTGCCAGCAGTGGCGGGACAGGGAACTATGGCTACACCTTC. Variable domain in full (rest from reference TRBV9 and TRBJ1-2): DSGVTQTPKHLITATGQRVTLRCSPRSGDLSVYWYQQSLDQGLQFLIQYYNGEERAKGNILERFSAQQFPDLHSELNLSSLELGDSALYFCASSGGTGNYGYTFGSGTRLTVV.

This chain joins TRBV13 and TRBJ1-2; D remains unclear. The CDR3 loop spans 13 amino acids. Trimming cost V 6 bases and J 4 bases, with 12 bases left between them. Looked up from germline, CDR1 is PRHDT and CDR2 is FYEKMQ (reference sequence). The CDR3 reads CASSFRESYGYTF. The CDR3 DNA reads TGTGCCAGCAGTTTCCGGGAGAGCTATGGCTACACCTTC.

CDR3 nucleotides: TGTGCCAGCAGCGTAGGTTCTGGAGACGAGACCCAGTACTTC. It translates to CASSVGSGDETQYF. The chain combines TRBV9 with TRBJ2-5; the D is unclear. Germline CDR1 is SGDLS and CDR2 is YYNGEE. CDR3 length equals 14 residues. V gave up 0 bases and J gave up 5 bases, with 11 bases separating them.

V and J are TRBV5-1 and TRBJ2-7, with no clear D. The CDR3 length is 15 residues. From germline, CDR1 is SGHRS and CDR2 YFSETQ. V lost 0 bases to trimming and J lost 5 bases, with 15 bases between them. The CDR3 region is CASSLASSGRDEQYF. The DNA of the CDR3 is TGCGCCAGCAGCTTGGCCTCTAGTGGTCGGGACGAGCAGTACTTC.

J is TRBJ2-7 and V is TRBV28; weak D call: TRBD1 (6 bases). This CDR3 is 16 amino acids long. V gave up 6 bases and J gave up 5 bases, with 23 bases separating them. Germline V CDR1 and CDR2: MDHEN, SYDVKM. The DNA for the CDR3 is TGTGCCAGCAGCCAACTAGGACAGTACTCCCTGGACGAGCAGTACTTC. This encodes CASSQLGQYSLDEQYF.

The V call is TRBV7-2, the J call TRBJ2-5, with 7 positions matching TRBD2. The CDR3 contains 14 residues. CDR1 is SGHTA and CDR2 is FQGNSA in the germline V gene. V gave up 4 bases and J gave up 5 bases; unmatched junction bases: 7. The DNA of the CDR3 is TGTGCCAGCAGCTCTCACTCGCGGGGGGAGACCCAGTACTTC. Translated, it gives CASSSHSRGETQYF.

The count of this clone is one. V is TRBV7-9 and J is TRBJ1-2; TRBD1 agrees at 7 bases. Germline values: CDR1 SEHNR, CDR2 FQNEAQ (reference sequence). J lost 4 bases, V lost 4 bases, and 9 bases had no gene match. The CDR3 spans 15 residues. Written as DNA, the CDR3 is TGTGCCAGCAGCTCTACCCGGACAGGAATCTATGGCTACACCTTC. Translating gives CASSSTRTGIYGYTF.

Written as DNA, the CDR3 is TGTGCCAGCAGCGACCCTGCGGGGGGCCGCCCGGATACGCAGTATTTT. This translates into CASSDPAGGRPDTQYF. The genes are TRBV28 and TRBJ2-3, with 8 positions matching TRBD2. Trimming cost V 6 bases and J 6 bases; bases outside gene matches: 14. Looked up from germline, CDR1 is MDHEN and CDR2 is SYDVKM. The CDR3 sequence is 16 residues long.

The genes are TRBV25-1 and TRBJ2-7; maybe TRBD1 (5 bases). The V and J ends lost 6 bases and 4 bases respectively, with 10 bases between them. The CDR3 totals 12 residues. Germline assignment: CDR1 MGHDK and CDR2 SYGVNS. This chain's CDR3 is CASRGDLYEQYF. The CDR3, as DNA: TGTGCCAGCAGAGGGGATTTATACGAGCAGTACTTC.

V usage is TRBV7-3 and J usage is TRBJ2-7; 7 bases are shared with TRBD1. V was pared by 6 bases and J by 6 bases, with 11 bases of the junction left unmatched. CDR3 length: 14 amino acids. The V gene's germline CDR1 is SGHTA and CDR2 FQGTGA. CDR3 region: CASSWDSKAVEQYF. CDR3 bases: TGTGCCAGCAGTTGGGACAGCAAAGCCGTCGAGCAGTACTTC.

The chain recombines TRBV28 with TRBJ1-5; D gene uncertain. Germline V gene lookup returns CDR1 MDHEN and CDR2 SYDVKM. The CDR3 spans 15 residues. Deletions cut 4 bases from V and 2 bases from J, with 12 bases between. In DNA form, the CDR3 reads TGTGCCAGCAGTTCCTCCACCTCGGGCAATCAGCCCCAGCATTTT. Its translation is CASSSSTSGNQPQHF.

The chain has TRBV19 and TRBJ1-5, with 8 nucleotides matching TRBD1. Trimming removed 5 bases from V and 7 bases from J; junction bases left unmatched: 10. The CDR3 consists of 15 residues. Germline V lookup: CDR1 LNHDA, CDR2 SQIVND (reference sequence). CDR3 sequence (DNA): TGTGCCAGTAGTCCCAGAAAGGACAGGGCGCAGCCCCAGCATTTT. This gives the protein CASSPRKDRAQPQHF.

This clone was counted between two and nine times. The CDR3 region has the DNA TGTGCCAGTAGTATCTTCCAGGCTGGCGAGCAGTACTTC. It is translated as CASSIFQAGEQYF. This chain joins TRBV19 and TRBJ2-7; D uncertain. This CDR3 has 13 amino acids. CDR1 and CDR2 from the germline V gene are LNHDA and SQIVND (reference sequence). V shed 3 bases and J shed 6 bases, with 12 bases lying between them.

This chain connects TRBV27 to TRBJ2-3; 8 nucleotides match TRBD2. Germline CDR1 and CDR2: MNHEY and SMNVEV (reference sequence). This CDR3 comprises 17 residues. V was clipped by 7 bases and J by 1 base; unmatched bases: 13. The CDR3: CASTPVYETSGTDTQYF. CDR3 DNA: TGTGCCAGCACCCCCGTTTACGAGACTAGCGGCACAGATACGCAGTATTTT.

This rearrangement joins TRBV5-1 to TRBJ1-5, with D perhaps matching TRBD1 (5 bases). V gave up 4 bases and J gave up 2 bases, with 19 bases separating them. CDR1 and CDR2 from the germline V gene are SGHRS and YFSETQ. This CDR3 comprises 17 residues. The CDR3 region has the DNA TGCGCCAGCAGCGAAAACCCGATCCCCAGGGGCAATCAGCCCCAGCATTTT. Residues: CASSENPIPRGNQPQHF.